The following is a TCR beta chain sequence with its context. Its antigen is not known. Generated by immunoSEQ multiplex PCR, the TCRdb table keeps only in-frame clones and is missing some. The table lists tens of thousands of clones, around 92% of them singletons. This sample was included in a study of OX40 agonist ivuxolimab in advanced cancers. Whole-study context: Patients assigned to dose escalation were diagnosed with hepatocellular carcinoma, melanoma, renal cell or head and neck cancer. Eligibility rules accepted prior anti-PD-1, anti-PD-L1 or anti-CTLA-4 therapy, and 35% to 45% had some. Study-level points and caveats: Expanded clones belonging to CD8+ T cells outnumbered, on average, those of CD4+. Within 6 weeks, CD4+ and CD8+ blood T cells expanded clonally at 0.1 to 3.0 mg/kg.

This CDR3 comprises 15 residues. Per germline, CDR1 MDHEN and CDR2 SYDVKM. V lost 0 bases and J lost 4, with 12 bases in between. The origin of this receptor is an adult with an advanced solid tumor such as melanoma, head and neck, liver or kidney cancer. The rearrangement links TRBV28 to TRBJ1-2; D is perhaps TRBD1 (5 bases). Sample: CD4+ or CD8+ T cells sorted from blood, taken in a trial of the OX40 agonist ivuxolimab. CDR3 nucleotides: TGTGCCAGCAGTTTATGGGACAAGGACCTCTATGGCTACACCTTC. It translates to CASSLWDKDLYGYTF.